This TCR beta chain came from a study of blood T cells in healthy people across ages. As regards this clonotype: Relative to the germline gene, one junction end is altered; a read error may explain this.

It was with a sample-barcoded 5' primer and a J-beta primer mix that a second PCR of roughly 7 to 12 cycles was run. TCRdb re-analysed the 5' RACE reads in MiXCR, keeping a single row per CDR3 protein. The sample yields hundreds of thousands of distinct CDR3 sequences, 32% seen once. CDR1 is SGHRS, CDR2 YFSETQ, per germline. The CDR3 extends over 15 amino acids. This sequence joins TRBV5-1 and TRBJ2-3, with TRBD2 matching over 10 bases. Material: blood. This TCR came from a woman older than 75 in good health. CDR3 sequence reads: CAGSAGLADTDTQYF. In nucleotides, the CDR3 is TGCGCCGGCAGCGCCGGACTAGCGGACACAGATACGCAGTATTTT.